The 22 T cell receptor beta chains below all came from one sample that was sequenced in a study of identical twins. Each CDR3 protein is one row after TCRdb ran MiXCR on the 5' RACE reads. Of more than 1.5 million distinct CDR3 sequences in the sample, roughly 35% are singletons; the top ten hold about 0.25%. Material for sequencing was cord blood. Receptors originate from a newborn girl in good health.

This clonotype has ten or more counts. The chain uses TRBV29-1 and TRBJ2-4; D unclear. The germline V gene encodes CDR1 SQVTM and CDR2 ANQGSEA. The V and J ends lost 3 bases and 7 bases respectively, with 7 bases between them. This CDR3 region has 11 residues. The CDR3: CSVDSRNIQYF. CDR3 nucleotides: TGCAGCGTTGATTCTCGGAACATTCAGTACTTC.

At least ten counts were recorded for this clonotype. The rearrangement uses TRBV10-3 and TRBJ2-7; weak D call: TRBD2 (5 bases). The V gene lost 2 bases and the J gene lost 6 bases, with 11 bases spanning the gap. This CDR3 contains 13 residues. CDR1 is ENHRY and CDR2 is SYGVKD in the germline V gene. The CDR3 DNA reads TGTGCCATCAGTGAGGGGAGCGCGTCCGAGCAGTACTTC. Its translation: CAISEGSASEQYF.

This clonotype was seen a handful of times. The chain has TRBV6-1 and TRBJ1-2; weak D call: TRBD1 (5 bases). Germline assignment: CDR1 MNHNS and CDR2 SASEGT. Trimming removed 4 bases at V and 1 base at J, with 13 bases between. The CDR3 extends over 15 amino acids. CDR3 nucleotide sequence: TGTGCCAGCAGTGTATCCGGGACTCATAACTATGGCTACACCTTC. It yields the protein CASSVSGTHNYGYTF.

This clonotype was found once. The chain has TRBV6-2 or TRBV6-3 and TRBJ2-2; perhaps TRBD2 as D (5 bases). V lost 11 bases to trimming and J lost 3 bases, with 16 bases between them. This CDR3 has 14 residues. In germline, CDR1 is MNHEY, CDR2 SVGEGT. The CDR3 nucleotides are TGTGCCGGCGGAGTCACGAGGGACACCGGGGAGCTGTTTTTT. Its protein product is CAGGVTRDTGELFF.

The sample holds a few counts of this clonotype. In DNA, the CDR3 is TGCAGTGCTAGACTCGGTGGAGGGGGCACTGAAGCTTTCTTT. It specifies CSARLGGGGTEAFF. The chain is built from TRBV20-1 and TRBJ1-1; TRBD1 might be the D (6 bases). The CDR3 length is 14 residues. Trimming cost V 2 bases and J 4 bases, with 14 bases left between them. Per the germline V gene, CDR1 is DFQATT and CDR2 is SNEGSKA (reference sequence).

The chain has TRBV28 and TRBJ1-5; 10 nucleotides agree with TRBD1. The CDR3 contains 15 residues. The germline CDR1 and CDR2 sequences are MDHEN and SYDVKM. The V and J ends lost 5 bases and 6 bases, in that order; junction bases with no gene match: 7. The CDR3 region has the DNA TGTGCCAGCAGTCCCAGGACAGGGGGTAGTCAGCCCCAGCATTTT. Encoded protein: CASSPRTGGSQPQHF.

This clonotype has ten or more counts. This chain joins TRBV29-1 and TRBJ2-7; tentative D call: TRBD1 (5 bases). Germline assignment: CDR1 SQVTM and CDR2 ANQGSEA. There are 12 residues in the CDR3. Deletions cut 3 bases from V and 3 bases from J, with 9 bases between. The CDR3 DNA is TGCAGCGTTGAGCAGGGAAACTACGAGCAGTACTTC. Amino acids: CSVEQGNYEQYF.

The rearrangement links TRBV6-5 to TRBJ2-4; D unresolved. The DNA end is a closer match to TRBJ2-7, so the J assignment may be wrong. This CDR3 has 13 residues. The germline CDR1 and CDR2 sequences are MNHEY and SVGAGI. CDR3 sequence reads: CASSAPVAYEQYF. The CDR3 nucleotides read TGTGCCAGCAGTGCCCCAGTGGCCTACGAGCAGTACTTC.

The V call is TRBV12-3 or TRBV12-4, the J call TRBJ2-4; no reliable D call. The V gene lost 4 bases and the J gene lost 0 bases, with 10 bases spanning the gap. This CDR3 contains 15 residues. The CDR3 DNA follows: TGTGCCAGCAGTTGGATCGAACTAGCCAAAAACATTCAGTACTTC. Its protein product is CASSWIELAKNIQYF.

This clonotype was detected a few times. The CDR3 sequence is CSVGAGELFF. The CDR3 DNA reads as TGCAGTGTTGGGGCCGGGGAGCTGTTTTTT. The chain recombines TRBV20-1 with TRBJ2-2; D gene uncertain. V was trimmed by 7 bases and J by 6 bases, leaving 6 bases between them. Germline V CDR1 and CDR2: DFQATT, SNEGSKA (reference sequence). The CDR3 has 10 amino acids.

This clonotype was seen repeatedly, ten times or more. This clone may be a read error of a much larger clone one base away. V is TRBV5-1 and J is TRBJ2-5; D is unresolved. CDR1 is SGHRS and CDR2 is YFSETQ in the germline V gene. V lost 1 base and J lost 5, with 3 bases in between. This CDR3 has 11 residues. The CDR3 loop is CASSLHETQYF. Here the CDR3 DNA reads TGCGCCAGCAGCTTGCACGAGACCCAGTACTTC.

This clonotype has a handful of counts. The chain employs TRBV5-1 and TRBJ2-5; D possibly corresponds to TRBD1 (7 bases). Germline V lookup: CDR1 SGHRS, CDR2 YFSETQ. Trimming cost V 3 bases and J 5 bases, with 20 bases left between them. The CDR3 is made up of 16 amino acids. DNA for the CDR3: TGCGCCAGCAGCTACGGACTAAGCAACAGGGGTGAGACCCAGTACTTC. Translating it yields CASSYGLSNRGETQYF.

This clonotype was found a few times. Here the CDR3 reads CATSDLRRGQYF. The CDR3 bases are TGTGCCACCAGTGATTTGAGACGTGGGCAGTACTTC. The chain links TRBV24-1 to TRBJ2-5; no definite D call. This CDR3 contains 12 residues. V was pared by 0 bases and J by 11 bases, with 9 bases between. Germline CDR1 and CDR2: KGHDR and SFDVKD.

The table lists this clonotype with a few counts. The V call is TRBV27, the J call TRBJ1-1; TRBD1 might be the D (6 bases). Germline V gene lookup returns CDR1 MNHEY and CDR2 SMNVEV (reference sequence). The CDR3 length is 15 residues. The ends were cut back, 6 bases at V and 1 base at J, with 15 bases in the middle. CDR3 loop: CASRINRVSNTEAFF. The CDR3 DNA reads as TGTGCCAGCAGAATAAACAGGGTTTCGAACACTGAAGCTTTCTTT.

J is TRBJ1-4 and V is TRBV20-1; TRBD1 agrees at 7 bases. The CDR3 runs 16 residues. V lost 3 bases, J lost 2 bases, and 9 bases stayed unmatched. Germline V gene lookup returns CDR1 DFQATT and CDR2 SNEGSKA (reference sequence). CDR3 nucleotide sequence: TGCAGTGCTAGCCGACAGGGAAGGGCGACTAATGAAAAACTGTTTTTT. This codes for CSASRQGRATNEKLFF.

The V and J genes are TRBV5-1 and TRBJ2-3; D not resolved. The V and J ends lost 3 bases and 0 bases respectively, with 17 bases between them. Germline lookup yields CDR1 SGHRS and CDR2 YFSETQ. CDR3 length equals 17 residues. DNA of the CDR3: TGCGCCAGCAGCTCCCTTGGCGGTGATTCTAGCACAGATACGCAGTATTTT. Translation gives CASSSLGGDSSTDTQYF.

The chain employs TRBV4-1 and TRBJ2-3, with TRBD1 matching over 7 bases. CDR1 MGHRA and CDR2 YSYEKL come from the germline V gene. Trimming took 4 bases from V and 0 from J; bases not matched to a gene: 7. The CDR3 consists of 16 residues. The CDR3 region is CASSPEQGPSTDTQYF. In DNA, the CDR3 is TGCGCCAGCAGCCCAGAACAGGGGCCGAGCACAGATACGCAGTATTTT.

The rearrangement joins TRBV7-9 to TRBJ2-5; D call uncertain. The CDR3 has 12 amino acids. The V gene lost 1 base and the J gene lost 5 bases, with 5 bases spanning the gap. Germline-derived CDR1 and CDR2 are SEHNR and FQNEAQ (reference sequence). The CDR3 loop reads CASSLVTETQYF. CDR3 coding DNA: TGTGCCAGCAGCTTAGTGACGGAGACCCAGTACTTC. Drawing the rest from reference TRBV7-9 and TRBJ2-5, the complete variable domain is DTGVSQNPRHKITKRGQNVTFRCDPISEHNRLYWYRQTLGQGPEFLTYFQNEAQLEKSRLLSDRFSAERPKGSFSTLEIQRTEQGDSAMYLCASSLVTETQYFGPGTRLLVL.

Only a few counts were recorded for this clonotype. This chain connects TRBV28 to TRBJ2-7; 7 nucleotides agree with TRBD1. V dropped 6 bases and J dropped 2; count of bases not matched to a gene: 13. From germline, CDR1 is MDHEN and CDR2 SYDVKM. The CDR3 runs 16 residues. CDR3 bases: TGTGCCAGCAGACGACAGGGACCCCAATCCACCTACGAGCAGTACTTC. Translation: CASRRQGPQSTYEQYF.

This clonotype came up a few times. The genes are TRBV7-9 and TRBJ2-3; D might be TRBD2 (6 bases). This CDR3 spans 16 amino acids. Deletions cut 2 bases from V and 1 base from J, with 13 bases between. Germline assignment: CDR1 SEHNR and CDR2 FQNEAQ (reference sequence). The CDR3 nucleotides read TGTGCCAGCAGCTTACTCGGGGGTCAAGGCACAGATACGCAGTATTTT. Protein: CASSLLGGQGTDTQYF.

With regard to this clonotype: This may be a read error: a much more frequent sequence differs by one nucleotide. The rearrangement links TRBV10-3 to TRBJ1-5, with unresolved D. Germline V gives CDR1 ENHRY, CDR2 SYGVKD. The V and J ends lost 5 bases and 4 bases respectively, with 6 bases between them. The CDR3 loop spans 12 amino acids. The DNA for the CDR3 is TGTGCCATCAGTCGGGGTAATCAGCCCCAGCATTTT. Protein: CAISRGNQPQHF.

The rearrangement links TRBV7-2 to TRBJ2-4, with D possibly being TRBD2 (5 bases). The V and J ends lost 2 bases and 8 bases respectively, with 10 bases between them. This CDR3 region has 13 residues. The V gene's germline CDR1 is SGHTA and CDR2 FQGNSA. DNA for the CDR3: TGTGCCAGCAGCTTACGGATGAGGGACATTCAGTACTTC. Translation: CASSLRMRDIQYF. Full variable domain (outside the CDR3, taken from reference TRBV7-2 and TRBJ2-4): GAGVSQSPSNKVTEKGKDVELRCDPISGHTALYWYRQSLGQGLEFLIYFQGNSAPDKSGLPSDRFSAERTGGSVSTLTIQRTQQEDSAVYLCASSLRMRDIQYFGAGTRLSVL.